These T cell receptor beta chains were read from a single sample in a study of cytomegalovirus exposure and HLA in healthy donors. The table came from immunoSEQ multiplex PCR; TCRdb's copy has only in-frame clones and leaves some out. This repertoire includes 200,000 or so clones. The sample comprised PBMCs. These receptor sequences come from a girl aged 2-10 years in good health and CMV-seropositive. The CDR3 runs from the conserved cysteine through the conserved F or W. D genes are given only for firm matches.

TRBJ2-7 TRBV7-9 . TGTGCCAGCAGCTTCCCATACGACTCCTACGAGCAGTACTTC CASSFPYDSYEQYF
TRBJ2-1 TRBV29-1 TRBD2 TGCAGCGTTCGGACTAGCGGGAGCTCCTACAATGAGCAGTTCTTC CSVRTSGSSYNEQFF
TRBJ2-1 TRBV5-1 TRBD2 TGCGCCAGCAGCTCCCCGGGACTAGCGGGAAATGAGCAGTTCTTC CASSSPGLAGNEQFF
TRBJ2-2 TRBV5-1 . TGCGCCACCTCATCCGGCGCGGTTCCGAACACCGGGGAGCTGTTTTTT CATSSGAVPNTGELFF
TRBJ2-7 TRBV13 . TGTGCCAGCAGCTCCCCTGGAGGGGGCACCTACGAGCAGTACTTC CASSSPGGGTYEQYF
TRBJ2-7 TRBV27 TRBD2 TGTGCCAGCAGTCTAAGAAGCGGGATCCCCTCCTACGAGCAGTACTTC CASSLRSGIPSYEQYF
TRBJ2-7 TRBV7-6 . TGTGCCAGCAGCCCTAGTACTGCCGGTGGGTTCGAGCAGTACTTC CASSPSTAGGFEQYF
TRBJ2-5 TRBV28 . TGTGCCAGCAGTTTACTGCGAGGCGGAGAGACCCAGTACTTC CASSLLRGGETQYF
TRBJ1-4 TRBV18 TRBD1 TGTGCCAGCTCACCAGTGAGACAGGGTCCAACTAATGAAAAACTGTTTTTT CASSPVRQGPTNEKLFF
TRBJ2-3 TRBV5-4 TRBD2 TGTGCCAGCAGCCCAGTAGCGGGATCCACAGATACGCAGTATTTT CASSPVAGSTDTQYF
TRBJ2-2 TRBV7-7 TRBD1 TGTGCCAGCAGCCCAAACCGGGACAGGATGTTCTTAAACACCGGGGAGCTGTTTTTT CASSPNRDRMFLNTGELFF
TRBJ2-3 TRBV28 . TGTGCCAGCAGTTTAATTCGAAGCGCGCCGAGGGAAGATACGCAGTATTTT CASSLIRSAPREDTQYF
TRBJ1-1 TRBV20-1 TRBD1 TGCAGTGCCAGACAGGGGCGCGCTTTCTTT CSARQGRAFF
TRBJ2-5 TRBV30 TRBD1 TGTGCCAGGGGACAGGCTCGCCGGGAGACCCAGTACTTC CARGQARRETQYF
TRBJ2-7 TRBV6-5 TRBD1 TGTGCCAGCAGTAGGACAGGGGACGGCTCAGACTTC CASSRTGDGSDF
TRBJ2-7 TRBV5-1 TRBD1 TGCGCCAGCCGGACAGGGGAAGGGGGCTACGAGCAGTACTTC CASRTGEGGYEQYF
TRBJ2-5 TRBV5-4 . TGTGCCAGCAGCTTGAGTAGCCCCGAGACCCAGTACTTC CASSLSSPETQYF
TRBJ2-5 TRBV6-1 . TGTGCCAGCAGCCAATTGGGACACCCGGTGGAGACCCAGTACTTC CASSQLGHPVETQYF
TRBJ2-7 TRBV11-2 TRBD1 TGTGCCAGCAGCCCGCCGGGACAGGGGACCTACGAGCAGTACTTC CASSPPGQGTYEQYF
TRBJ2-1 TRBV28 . TGTGCCAGCACACGGGGGATCAGCAATGAGCAGTTCTTC CASTRGISNEQFF
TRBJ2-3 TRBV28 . TGTGCCAGCAGTATGCCGGCAGGGGATACGCAGTATTTT CASSMPAGDTQYF
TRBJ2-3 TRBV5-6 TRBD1 TGTGCCAGCAGCTTGGTGGGACAGACCACAGATACGCAGTATTTT CASSLVGQTTDTQYF
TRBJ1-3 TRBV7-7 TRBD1 TGTGCCAGCAGCGAGGGGACAGACCTCTATGGAAACACCATATATTTT CASSEGTDLYGNTIYF
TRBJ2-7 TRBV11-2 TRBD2 TGTGCCAGCAGCCTCGGGACTAGCGGGAGCCCGAGCTCCTACGAGCAGTACTTC CASSLGTSGSPSSYEQYF
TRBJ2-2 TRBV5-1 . TGCGCCAGCTTCGGGGAGAACACCGGGGAGCTGTTTTTT CASFGENTGELFF
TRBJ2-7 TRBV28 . TGTGCCAGCAGTTTCCCCCCCGGTTACGAGCAGTACTTC CASSFPPGYEQYF
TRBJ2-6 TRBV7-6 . TGTGCCAGCAGCTTCCCGTTCTCTGGGGCCAACGTCCTGACTTTC CASSFPFSGANVLTF
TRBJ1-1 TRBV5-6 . TGTGCCAGCAGCTTGGAAGGAGAGGGCACTGAAGCTTTCTTT CASSLEGEGTEAFF
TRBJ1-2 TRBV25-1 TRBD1 TGTGCCAGCAGTGAATATGGCGCAGGGGGTGGCTATGGCTACACCTTC CASSEYGAGGGYGYTF
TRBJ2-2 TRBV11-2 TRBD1 TGTGCCAGCAGCTTATTAGGGACAGGGTATGAGGAGCTGTTTTTT CASSLLGTGYEELFF
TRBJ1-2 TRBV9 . TGTGCCAGCAGCGCGGACCCCGGCGGGGGCTATGGCTACACCTTC CASSADPGGGYGYTF
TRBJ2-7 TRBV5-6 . TGTGCCAGCAGCCGAGGGGGGGGCGGGGTTGAAAACGAGCAGTACTTC CASSRGGGGVENEQYF
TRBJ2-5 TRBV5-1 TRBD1 TGCGCCACCAGGACAGGGGATGGGCGAGAGACCCAGTACTTC CATRTGDGRETQYF
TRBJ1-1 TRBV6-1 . TGTGCCAGCAGGGACAAGGGTGGTACTGAAGCTTTCTTT CASRDKGGTEAFF
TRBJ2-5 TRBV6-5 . TGTGCCAGCAGTTATATGGCGGGGTTGCTTCAAGAGACCCAGTACTTC CASSYMAGLLQETQYF
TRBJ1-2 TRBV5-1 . TGCGCCAGCAGCTTGGGGGGGGGCCTCTCTCATGGCTACACCTTC CASSLGGGLSHGYTF
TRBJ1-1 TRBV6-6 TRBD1 TGTGCCAGCAGTTACTCGACTCGGGACAGTGGAGCTTTCTTT CASSYSTRDSGAFF
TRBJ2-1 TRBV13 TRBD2 TGTGCCAGCAGCGGCGGGACTACCCCTCACAATGAGCAGTTCTTC CASSGGTTPHNEQFF
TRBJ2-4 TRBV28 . TGTGCCAGCAGTAACAGGGTCTCCCGAAGATCCATTCAGTACTTC CASSNRVSRRSIQYF
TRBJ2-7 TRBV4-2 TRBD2 TGTGCCAGCAGCCAAGATGATCGTGGACTAGCGGGAGGCTACGAGCAGTACTTC CASSQDDRGLAGGYEQYF
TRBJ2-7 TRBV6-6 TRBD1 TGTGCCAGACGGGACAGGGTGGATGAGCAGTACTTC CARRDRVDEQYF
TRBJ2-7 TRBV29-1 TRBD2 TGCAGCGCCTTTAGCGGGAGGGACTACGAGCAGTACTTC CSAFSGRDYEQYF
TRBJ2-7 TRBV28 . TGTGCCAGCGGCCGGGGCCAGGGGGAGCAGTACTTC CASGRGQGEQYF
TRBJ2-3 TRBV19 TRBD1 TGTGCCAGTAGTATAGTACCGGGACAGGGCACAGATACGCAGTATTTT CASSIVPGQGTDTQYF
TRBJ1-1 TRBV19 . TGTGCCAGTAGTAACAGGCCGAACACTGAAGCTTTCTTT CASSNRPNTEAFF
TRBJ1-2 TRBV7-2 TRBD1 TGTGCCAGCAGCTTAGGACCCCCGGGACAGGGATGGGGCTACACCTTC CASSLGPPGQGWGYTF
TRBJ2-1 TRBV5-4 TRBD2 TGTGCCAGCAGCTTGGGGGGCGGGAGCTCCTACAATGAGCAGTTCTTC CASSLGGGSSYNEQFF
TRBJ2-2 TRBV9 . TGTGCCAGCAGCGTCCGAGGGAAGAACACCGGGGAGCTGTTTTTT CASSVRGKNTGELFF
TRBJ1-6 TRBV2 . TGTGCCAGCAGTGAAATGGGGACAAGCAATTATAATTCACCCCTCCACTTT CASSEMGTSNYNSPLHF
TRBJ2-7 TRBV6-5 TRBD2 TGTGCCAGCAGTTACGGCGGGAGGACCTACGAGCAGTACTTC CASSYGGRTYEQYF
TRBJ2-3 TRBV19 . TGTGCCAGTAGTATAGTAGGCCTCAAACTATCTCCAGATACGCAGTATTTT CASSIVGLKLSPDTQYF
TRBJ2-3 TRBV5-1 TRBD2 TGCGCCAGCAGCGCAGCCAGCGGGAGTCATGATACGCAGTATTTT CASSAASGSHDTQYF